This entry lists 23 T cell receptor beta chains sequenced from one sample in a study of blood T cell repertoires in COVID-19. The method was immunoSEQ multiplex PCR; TCRdb's version includes in-frame clones alone and lacks a portion of them. The data show fewer than 75,000 clones, about 88% seen once. The sequenced sample was peripheral blood. The receptors were sampled from a man aged 65-85 years with acute or convalescent COVID-19.

The sample holds a few counts of this clone. The gene calls are TRBV19 and TRBJ2-1; 7 positions match TRBD1. The CDR3 is made up of 16 amino acids. CDR1 LNHDA and CDR2 SQIVND come from the germline V gene (reference sequence). V was clipped by 5 bases and J by 12 bases; unmatched bases: 19. The CDR3 sequence: CASSSTMTGNAGLQFF. CDR3 in DNA: TGTGCCAGTAGTTCCACCATGACAGGGAACGCGGGTCTGCAGTTCTTC. Complete variable domain (other parts from reference TRBV19 and TRBJ2-1): DGGITQSPKYLFRKEGQNVTLSCEQNLNHDAMYWYRQDPGQGLRLIYYSQIVNDFQKGDIAEGYSVSREKKESFPLTVTSAQKNPTAFYLCASSSTMTGNAGLQFFGPGTRLTVL.

The chain joins TRBV6-6 to TRBJ1-2; D is unclear. CDR1 is MNHNY and CDR2 is SVGAGI in the germline V gene (reference sequence). Trimming took off 6 bases at V and 7 bases at J, with 12 bases between the two ends. The CDR3 sequence is 12 residues long. CDR3 amino acids: CASSPSTGGYTF. CDR3 DNA: TGTGCCAGCAGCCCTAGTACTGGTGGCTACACCTTC.

The sample holds one count of this clone. This sequence joins TRBV4-3 and TRBJ1-2; D not certain. Trimming took 1 base from V and 4 from J, leaving 10 bases between them. This CDR3 is 14 amino acids long. CDR1 and CDR2 (germline): LGHNA, YSLEER. DNA of the CDR3: TGCGCCAGCAGCCAAGTGACTAGGAGCTATGGCTACACCTTC. Translation: CASSQVTRSYGYTF.

This rearrangement joins TRBV29-1 to TRBJ1-1; D uncertain. CDR1 SQVTM and CDR2 ANQGSEA come from the germline V gene. The CDR3 spans 11 residues. Trimming shortened V by 7 bases and J by 1 base, and 7 bases separated the two germline ends. CDR3 in amino acids: CSALGNTEAFF. CDR3 in DNA: TGCAGCGCCCTCGGGAACACTGAAGCTTTCTTT.

The chain recombines TRBV5-1 with TRBJ1-6; the D gene is possibly TRBD1 (5 bases). V gave up 0 bases and J gave up 8 bases, with 12 bases separating them. From germline, CDR1 is SGHRS and CDR2 YFSETQ. This CDR3 region has 15 residues. CDR3: CASSLGAGIHSPLHF. In nucleotides, the CDR3 is TGCGCCAGCAGCTTGGGGGCAGGGATTCATTCACCCCTCCACTTT.

This clone is a singleton in its sample. The V and J genes are TRBV9 and TRBJ2-7, with a possible D match to TRBD1 (6 bases). CDR1 SGDLS and CDR2 YYNGEE come from the germline V gene. V lost 6 bases and J 0 bases, leaving 13 bases between the germline ends. This CDR3 has 14 residues. CDR3 region: CASTLRTDSYEQYF. The CDR3, as DNA: TGTGCCAGCACCCTTAGGACAGACTCCTACGAGCAGTACTTC.

This clone was recorded a few times. This chain links TRBV11-1 with TRBJ2-1; 8 bases line up with TRBD1. Per germline, CDR1 SGHAT and CDR2 FQDESV (reference sequence). The V gene end was trimmed by 5 bases and the J gene end by 9 bases; junction bases not matched to a gene: 6. This CDR3 comprises 13 residues. CDR3 DNA sequence: TGTGCCAGCAGCCCCTACAGGGGGGTTGAGCAGTTCTTC. Translated, it gives CASSPYRGVEQFF.

The V call is TRBV7-2, the J call TRBJ1-4; TRBD1 might be the D (6 bases). This CDR3 contains 17 residues. Trimming took off 5 bases at V and 3 bases at J, with 19 bases between the two ends. Germline CDR1 reads SGHTA; CDR2 reads FQGNSA. CDR3 nucleotides: TGTGCCAGCAGCCCACGACCCCGACAGGCTTCTAATGAAAAACTGTTTTTT. Protein: CASSPRPRQASNEKLFF. The whole variable domain, remainder taken from reference TRBV7-2 and TRBJ1-4, is GAGVSQSPSNKVTEKGKDVELRCDPISGHTALYWYRQSLGQGLEFLIYFQGNSAPDKSGLPSDRFSAERTGGSVSTLTIQRTQQEDSAVYLCASSPRPRQASNEKLFFGSGTQLSVL.

The chain has TRBV9 and TRBJ1-3; D is uncertain. This CDR3 is built from 14 residues. V was cut by 7 bases and J by 0 bases, with 11 bases left in between. Looked up from germline, CDR1 is SGDLS and CDR2 is YYNGEE. CDR3 amino acids: CASSGSSSGNTIYF. The CDR3 DNA reads TGTGCCAGCTCCGGGTCGAGCTCTGGAAACACCATATATTTT.

The gene calls are TRBV19 and TRBJ2-2, with 8 bases lining up with TRBD1. Looked up from germline, CDR1 is LNHDA and CDR2 is SQIVND (reference sequence). After removal of 6 bases from V and 1 base from J, the junction contained 4 bases not matched to a gene. The CDR3 spans 15 residues. CDR3 loop: CASSRTGRNTGELFF. For the CDR3, the DNA is TGTGCCAGTAGCCGGACAGGGCGGAACACCGGGGAGCTGTTTTTT.

The chain combines TRBV15 with TRBJ1-4, with a possible D match to TRBD1 (5 bases). The V gene lost 0 bases and the J gene lost 5 bases, with 16 bases spanning the gap. The CDR3 length is 17 residues. Germline V gene sequence: CDR1 LNHNV, CDR2 YYDKDF (reference sequence). CDR3 nucleotide sequence: TGTGCCACCAGCAGAGATGGGGCAGGCGAGAGGAATGAAAAACTGTTTTTT. Amino acids: CATSRDGAGERNEKLFF.

The V call is TRBV3-1 (or the pseudogene TRBV3-2), the J call TRBJ2-3, with a weak D call TRBD2 (6 bases). V shed 3 bases and J shed 13 bases, with 14 bases lying between them. This CDR3 is 12 amino acids long. Germline V gives CDR1 LGHDT, CDR2 YNNKEL (reference sequence). CDR3 sequence (DNA): TGTGCCAGCAGCCATGGCCGGGACTGGGAGTATTTT. Protein product: CASSHGRDWEYF.

The chain is built from TRBV21-1 and TRBJ2-7; the D segment call TRBD1 is taken from the table without a DNA check. TRBV21-1 is deemed a pseudogene. The CDR3 spans 14 residues. DNA of the CDR3: TGTGCCAGCAGCCCAACAGGGAGCTCCTACGAGCAGTACTTC. This codes for CASSPTGSSYEQYF.

The chain combines TRBV28 with TRBJ2-1; no firm D call. Trimming left V 4 bases short and J 8 bases short, with 9 bases between. Germline CDR1 reads MDHEN; CDR2 reads SYDVKM. This CDR3 has 12 amino acids. The CDR3 loop reads CASSSTLDEQFF. CDR3 in DNA: TGTGCCAGCAGTTCTACCCTAGATGAGCAGTTCTTC.

This chain links TRBV27 with TRBJ1-6, with a tentative D call TRBD1 (6 bases). CDR1 is MNHEY, CDR2 SMNVEV, per germline (reference sequence). The V and J ends lost 3 bases and 8 bases respectively, with 11 bases between them. The CDR3 has 14 amino acids. The CDR3 DNA follows: TGTGCCAGCAGTTTGGTACAGGGTTATTCACCCCTCCACTTT. Translating it yields CASSLVQGYSPLHF.

The chain is built from TRBV19 and TRBJ1-6, with a tentative D call TRBD1 (5 bases). The length of the CDR3 is 17 residues. The V and J ends lost 5 bases and 6 bases respectively, with 20 bases between them. Germline lookup yields CDR1 LNHDA and CDR2 SQIVND (reference sequence). CDR3 residues: CASSYDGQGSRNSPLHF. The DNA for the CDR3 is TGTGCCAGTAGTTACGACGGCCAGGGTTCGCGTAATTCACCCCTCCACTTT.

The V and J genes are TRBV28 and TRBJ2-3; 9 nucleotides agree with TRBD2. This CDR3 has 15 residues. The V segment lost 7 bases and the J segment 4 bases; nucleotides outside the gene matches: 9. Germline V gene data show CDR1 as MDHEN and CDR2 as SYDVKM. This CDR3 is CASMSAGGFADTQYF. CDR3 DNA sequence: TGTGCCAGCATGTCTGCGGGGGGGTTCGCAGATACGCAGTATTTT.

V is TRBV2 and J is TRBJ2-1; D might be TRBD2 (5 bases). CDR1 and CDR2 from the germline V gene are SNHLY and FYNNEI. Trimming removed 6 bases at V and 4 bases at J, with 10 bases between. The CDR3 totals 13 residues. CDR3 nucleotide sequence: TGTGCCAGCAGAACGGGAAGGTACAATGAGCAGTTCTTC. It codes for CASRTGRYNEQFF.

The chain is built from TRBV19 and TRBJ2-5; the match to TRBD2 covers 7 bases. The CDR3 covers 13 residues. V was pared by 0 bases and J by 6 bases, with 1 base of the junction left unmatched. The V gene's germline CDR1 is LNHDA and CDR2 SQIVND (reference sequence). CDR3 amino acids: CASSIEGGKTQYF. CDR3 nucleotides: TGTGCCAGTAGTATAGAGGGGGGGAAGACCCAGTACTTC.

This clone was found once. The rearrangement joins TRBV5-1 to TRBJ1-1, with D tentatively TRBD1 (5 bases). Per germline, CDR1 SGHRS and CDR2 YFSETQ. The CDR3 has 16 residues. Trimming removed 3 bases from V and 4 bases from J, with 19 bases in between. The CDR3 protein is CASSSPGIGRATEAFF. The CDR3 DNA is TGCGCCAGCAGCTCACCCGGAATCGGCAGGGCCACTGAAGCTTTCTTT.

The J gene is TRBJ2-5, the V gene TRBV5-4, with D tentatively TRBD2 (5 bases). The CDR3 sequence is 14 residues long. Germline V gene sequence: CDR1 SGHNT, CDR2 YYREEE (reference sequence). V lost 3 bases and J 4 bases, leaving 13 bases between the germline ends. The CDR3 loop reads CASSSGVTLETQYF. The CDR3 nucleotides read TGTGCCAGCAGCTCCGGGGTAACGTTAGAGACCCAGTACTTC.

The V gene is TRBV5-4, the J gene TRBJ2-3; 11 bases align to TRBD2. CDR1 is SGHNT and CDR2 is YYREEE in the germline V gene (reference sequence). The CDR3 runs 15 residues. V trimming: 2 bases; J trimming: 4 bases; junction bases outside the gene matches: 3. DNA for the CDR3: TGTGCCAGCAGCTTTAGCGGGGGGGCGCCAGATACGCAGTATTTT. The encoded protein is CASSFSGGAPDTQYF.

The rearrangement joins TRBV4-3 to TRBJ2-1; no firm D call. This CDR3 has 14 residues. Germline V gene lookup returns CDR1 LGHNA and CDR2 YSLEER. With 0 bases removed from V and 3 bases from J, the gap between germline ends came to 6 bases. The DNA for the CDR3 is TGCGCCAGCAGCCAAGATGCCAGCTACAATGAGCAGTTCTTC. Translating it yields CASSQDASYNEQFF.